The 12 T cell receptor beta chains in this list originate from one sample, sequenced in a study of T-cell memory formation after mild COVID-19. TCRdb ran MiXCR on the 5' RACE reads and lists one entry per CDR3 protein. The sample lists approximately 350,000 distinct CDR3 sequences, around 28% occurring once. The sequenced sample consisted of PBMCs or a T cell subset sorted from them (not recorded which). The receptors originated from an adult woman who had mild COVID-19 (a few samples of this study predate the infection). Cell type and time point are not known.

This clonotype was observed a handful of times. The V call is TRBV9, the J call TRBJ2-4; possible D gene TRBD2, 6 bases. CDR1 and CDR2 from the germline V gene are SGDLS and YYNGEE. V was pared by 3 bases and J by 15 bases, with 19 bases between. CDR3 size: 13 residues. DNA of the CDR3: TGTGCCAGCAGCGGCGAGCAGGAGGGAGCCAGGTACTTC. Encoded protein: CASSGEQEGARYF.

The chain couples TRBV9 to TRBJ2-1; D might be TRBD2 (6 bases). With 0 bases removed from V and 6 bases from J, the gap between germline ends came to 13 bases. This CDR3 contains 15 residues. Germline V gives CDR1 SGDLS, CDR2 YYNGEE. CDR3 residues: CASSVVGTGGNEQFF. CDR3 DNA sequence: TGTGCCAGCAGCGTAGTTGGGACCGGGGGCAATGAGCAGTTCTTC.

This chain connects TRBV5-1 to TRBJ2-1, with TRBD2 as a possible D gene (5 bases). Germline-derived CDR1 and CDR2 are SGHRS and YFSETQ. V dropped 4 bases and J dropped 11 bases, with 13 bases sitting between them. This CDR3 has 12 residues. The CDR3: CASSLEATKQFF. The CDR3 DNA follows: TGCGCCAGCAGCCTGGAGGCTACTAAGCAGTTCTTC.

The chain carries TRBV2 and TRBJ2-7, with TRBD2 identical over 9 bases. Trimming cost V 4 bases and J 2 bases; bases outside gene matches: 9. Germline loops: CDR1 SNHLY, CDR2 FYNNEI. The CDR3 has 16 residues. The CDR3 DNA is TGTGCCAGCAGTGGAACCCCACTAGCGGGCACCTACGAGCAGTACTTC. Translating it yields CASSGTPLAGTYEQYF.

This clonotype has ten or more counts. The chain couples TRBV5-1 to TRBJ2-3, with 7 bases matching TRBD1. Germline CDR1 reads SGHRS; CDR2 reads YFSETQ. The ends lost 0 bases at V and 3 bases at J; junction bases unmatched: 4. The CDR3 loop spans 15 amino acids. CDR3: CASSLVNRGTDTQYF. CDR3 sequence (DNA): TGCGCCAGCAGCTTGGTCAACAGGGGAACAGATACGCAGTATTTT.

The rearrangement links TRBV7-9 to TRBJ1-2, with unresolved D. The CDR3 has 13 residues. Trimming shortened V by 1 base and J by 4 bases, and 7 bases separated the two germline ends. From germline, CDR1 is SEHNR and CDR2 FQNEAQ (reference sequence). The CDR3 bases are TGTGCCAGCAGCTTAGTCGGGATCTATGGCTACACCTTC. Translating it yields CASSLVGIYGYTF.

The V gene is TRBV20-1, the J gene TRBJ2-3; D may be TRBD2 (6 bases). Looked up from germline, CDR1 is DFQATT and CDR2 is SNEGSKA (reference sequence). The CDR3 contains 15 residues. The V end lost 3 bases, the J end lost 0 bases, and 13 bases lay between the germline ends. CDR3 in amino acids: CSARGLRTSTDTQYF. DNA for the CDR3: TGCAGTGCTAGGGGACTGAGGACTAGCACAGATACGCAGTATTTT.

There are a few counts of this clonotype. CDR3 region: CASSLVIQGSSETQYF. Written as DNA, the CDR3 is TGTGCCAGCAGCTTAGTGATTCAGGGATCGTCAGAGACCCAGTACTTC. The J gene is TRBJ2-5, the V gene TRBV7-2, with D possibly TRBD1 on 5 matching bases. Trimming pared 1 base from V and 4 bases from J, leaving 16 bases between. Germline-derived CDR1 and CDR2 are SGHTA and FQGNSA. This CDR3 is 16 amino acids long.

This chain uses TRBV7-2 with TRBJ1-2, with D uncertain. Germline V gives CDR1 SGHTA, CDR2 FQGNSA. This CDR3 has 10 amino acids. V lost 8 bases and J lost 2, with 3 bases in between. CDR3 coding DNA: TGTGCCAGCCCGAACTATGGCTACACCTTC. Its translation: CASPNYGYTF.

This clonotype was picked up a small number of times. This chain connects TRBV6-5 to TRBJ1-2, with 9 bases fitting TRBD1. The J segment lost 4 bases and the V segment lost 3 bases, leaving 6 bases of the junction unmatched. Germline V gene lookup returns CDR1 MNHEY and CDR2 SVGAGI. This CDR3 is 15 amino acids long. DNA for the CDR3: TGTGCCAGCAGTTATTCCGGGACAGGGATCTATGGCTACACCTTC. It specifies CASSYSGTGIYGYTF.

V and J are TRBV5-1 and TRBJ2-1; 12 nucleotides match TRBD2. CDR3 size: 15 residues. From germline, CDR1 is SGHRS and CDR2 YFSETQ. V was clipped by 4 bases and J by 5 bases; unmatched bases: 4. The CDR3 is CASSRLAGANNEQFF. In nucleotides, the CDR3 is TGCGCCAGCAGCCGACTAGCGGGGGCCAACAATGAGCAGTTCTTC.

The J gene is TRBJ2-2, the V gene TRBV5-1; possible D gene TRBD1, 6 bases. V shed 9 bases and J shed 6 bases, with 12 bases lying between them. Per the germline V gene, CDR1 is SGHRS and CDR2 is YFSETQ. The CDR3 has 12 amino acids. In DNA form, the CDR3 reads TGCGCCACCAAACAGGGCGCCGGGGAGCTGTTTTTT. Translating it yields CATKQGAGELFF.